Following are 23 T cell receptor beta chains from one sample sequenced in a study of blood T cell repertoires in COVID-19. Method: immunoSEQ multiplex PCR; TCRdb's copy keeps in-frame clones and lacks some. The sample lists approximately 210,000 clones, about 92% seen once, with 1% to 1.5% in the top ten. The sample was peripheral blood. The receptors here all came from a man aged 25-45 years with acute or convalescent COVID-19.

With respect to this clone: Other DNA sequences in the same sample also yield this CDR3. This chain joins TRBV20-1 and TRBJ1-1; D gene unclear. V lost 6 bases, J lost 1 base, and 6 bases lay in between. The CDR3 contains 11 residues. CDR1 is DFQATT and CDR2 is SNEGSKA in the germline V gene (reference sequence). The CDR3 loop is CSARQNTEAFF. In DNA, the CDR3 is TGCAGTGCGCGACAGAACACTGAAGCTTTCTTT.

This sequence joins TRBV18 and TRBJ1-1; D might be TRBD1 (6 bases). Trimming stripped 8 bases from V and 3 bases from J, with 13 bases between. Germline V CDR1 and CDR2: KGHSH, LQKENI. The CDR3 sequence is 13 residues long. CDR3 loop: CASTIQGYTEAFF. CDR3 nucleotides: TGTGCCAGCACAATACAGGGTTACACTGAAGCTTTCTTT.

The rearrangement joins TRBV5-4 to TRBJ1-1; TRBD1 aligns across 8 bases. This CDR3 is built from 12 residues. The germline CDR1 and CDR2 sequences are SGHNT and YYREEE (reference sequence). The V and J ends lost 7 bases and 2 bases, in that order; junction bases with no gene match: 1. In DNA, the CDR3 is TGTGCCAGCGGGACAGGAAACACTGAAGCTTTCTTT. Protein product: CASGTGNTEAFF.

The V and J genes are TRBV13 and TRBJ1-4; 7 positions match TRBD1. This CDR3 has 15 amino acids. CDR1 and CDR2 from the germline V gene are PRHDT and FYEKMQ (reference sequence). The V segment lost 2 bases and the J segment 5 bases; nucleotides outside the gene matches: 5. The CDR3 DNA reads TGTGCCAGCAGCTTAACCGGGACAGCAAATGAAAAACTGTTTTTT. Amino acid sequence: CASSLTGTANEKLFF.

V and J are TRBV2 and TRBJ2-4; 11 bases are shared with TRBD2. The junction had 12 bases not matched to a gene; V was cut back by 8 bases and J by 15 bases. The CDR3 spans 13 residues. Per germline, CDR1 SNHLY and CDR2 FYNNEI. The DNA for the CDR3 is TGTGCCAGCGGGAATGGGCTAGCGGGAGGTTCGTACTTC. Translating gives CASGNGLAGGSYF.

V gene TRBV6-5 combines with J gene TRBJ2-2; maybe TRBD1 (6 bases). Germline values: CDR1 MNHEY, CDR2 SVGAGI. The CDR3 is 14 residues long. V lost 8 bases and J 5 bases, leaving 15 bases between the germline ends. In DNA, the CDR3 is TGTGCCAGCGGATTACAGGGTCAAACCGGGGAGCTGTTTTTT. This gives the protein CASGLQGQTGELFF.

The V and J genes are TRBV7-2 and TRBJ2-5, with a tentative D call TRBD1 (6 bases). Between the trimmed V and J ends, which lost 5 bases and 4 bases, there was a span of 11 bases. Germline V gene sequence: CDR1 SGHTA, CDR2 FQGNSA. This CDR3 has 13 residues. Here the CDR3 reads CASSPGTSETQYF. The CDR3 DNA reads as TGTGCCAGCAGCCCGGGGACATCAGAGACCCAGTACTTC.

V and J are TRBV30 and TRBJ2-7, with 11 positions matching TRBD2. The germline CDR1 and CDR2 sequences are GTSNPN and SVGIG (reference sequence). CDR3 length: 19 residues. CDR3 loop: CAKECFLAGGFILSYEQYF. The CDR3 nucleotides read TGTGCGAAGGAGTGTTTTTTAGCGGGGGGGTTCATACTTTCCTACGAGCAGTACTTC. The full variable domain, its missing parts supplied by reference TRBV30 and TRBJ2-7, is SQTIHQWPATLVQPVGSPLSLECTVEGTSNPNLYWYRQAAGRGLQLLFYSVGIGQISSEVPQNLSASRPQDRQFILSSKKLLLSDSGFYLCAKECFLAGGFILSYEQYFGPGTRLTVT.

This sequence joins TRBV10-1 and TRBJ2-3; no firm D call. This CDR3 is 13 amino acids long. In germline, CDR1 is WNHNN, CDR2 SYGVQD (reference sequence). With 6 bases removed from V and 0 bases from J, the gap between germline ends came to 7 bases. The CDR3 here is CASSKISTDTQYF. CDR3 coding DNA: TGCGCCAGCAGCAAAATTAGCACAGATACGCAGTATTTT.

This clone appeared a single time. The J gene is TRBJ2-1, the V gene TRBV2; 10 nucleotides match TRBD1. Germline V gene lookup returns CDR1 SNHLY and CDR2 FYNNEI. The CDR3 has 15 amino acids. Trimming removed 3 bases from V and 4 bases from J; junction bases left unmatched: 3. CDR3 sequence reads: CASSEGTGDYNEQFF. In DNA form, the CDR3 reads TGTGCCAGCAGTGAGGGGACAGGGGATTACAATGAGCAGTTCTTC.

This chain connects TRBV5-1 to TRBJ2-7, with D possibly being TRBD1 (6 bases). The CDR3 contains 12 residues. V dropped 1 base and J dropped 6 bases, with 8 bases sitting between them. Germline CDR1 SGHRS, CDR2 YFSETQ. CDR3 nucleotides: TGCGCCAGCAGCTTGCCAGGGGTCGAGCAGTACTTC. This translates into CASSLPGVEQYF. The full variable domain, completed using reference TRBV5-1 and TRBJ2-7, is KAGVTQTPRYLIKTRGQQVTLSCSPISGHRSVSWYQQTPGQGLQFLFEYFSETQRNKGNFPGRFSGRQFSNSRSEMNVSTLELGDSALYLCASSLPGVEQYFGPGTRLTVT.

This clone has ten or more counts. V is TRBV11-2 and J is TRBJ1-6; D ambiguous. CDR1 and CDR2 (germline): SGHAT, FQNNGV. Trimming removed 1 base from V and 10 bases from J, with 14 bases in between. There are 15 residues in the CDR3. The CDR3 coding sequence is TGTGCCAGCAGCTTAGCCCGGGGAGGTCAGTCACCCCTCCACTTT. Translated: CASSLARGGQSPLHF.

V is TRBV7-2 and J is TRBJ1-1; 10 bases line up with TRBD1. CDR1 and CDR2 from the germline V gene are SGHTA and FQGNSA. This CDR3 is 15 amino acids long. The J segment lost 4 bases and the V segment lost 5 bases, leaving 7 bases of the junction unmatched. In DNA form, the CDR3 reads TGTGCCAGCAGCCTAACCGGGACAGGGGCCACTGAAGCTTTCTTT. Protein: CASSLTGTGATEAFF.

The chain couples TRBV3-1 (or the pseudogene TRBV3-2) to TRBJ2-7, with 8 bases aligning to TRBD2. V gave up 4 bases and J gave up 2 bases; unmatched junction bases: 4. CDR3 length equals 14 residues. Germline loops: CDR1 LGHDT, CDR2 YNNKEL (reference sequence). The CDR3 DNA reads TGTGCCAGCAGCCGAGCGGGAGCCCCCTACGAGCAGTACTTC. Its protein product is CASSRAGAPYEQYF.

The genes are TRBV30 and TRBJ2-2; 10 bases line up with TRBD2. The CDR3 consists of 11 residues. J gave up 8 bases and V 8 bases, and 2 bases lay outside the gene matches. Germline V gene data show CDR1 as GTSNPN and CDR2 as SVGIG (reference sequence). CDR3 region: CALAGAGELFF. CDR3 nucleotide sequence: TGTGCCCTAGCGGGGGCTGGGGAGCTGTTTTTT.

This clone was seen a single time. The V call is TRBV6-2 or TRBV6-3, the J call TRBJ2-1; D might be TRBD2 (5 bases). V lost 3 bases to trimming and J lost 4 bases, with 13 bases between them. Germline CDR1 and CDR2: MNHEY and SVGEGT. The length of the CDR3 is 15 residues. This chain's CDR3 is CASSYAEVTYNEQFF. CDR3 DNA: TGTGCCAGCAGTTATGCGGAGGTTACTTACAATGAGCAGTTCTTC.

Only a few counts were recorded for this clone. The rearrangement joins TRBV18 to TRBJ2-2; 7 bases agree with TRBD1. The CDR3 totals 14 residues. Trimming removed 2 bases from V and 3 bases from J; junction bases left unmatched: 0. In germline, CDR1 is KGHSH, CDR2 LQKENI. The CDR3 coding sequence is TGTGCCAGCTCACCAACAGGGGACACCGGGGAGCTGTTTTTT. As protein: CASSPTGDTGELFF.

The chain has TRBV20-1 and TRBJ1-2; D unclear. Germline CDR1 reads DFQATT; CDR2 reads SNEGSKA (reference sequence). The CDR3 length is 11 residues. Trimming left V 7 bases short and J 4 bases short, with 10 bases between. The CDR3, as DNA: TGCAGTGGCGGCACCGGCTATGGCTACACCTTC. Protein: CSGGTGYGYTF.

The genes are TRBV11-2 and TRBJ1-5, with unresolved D. The V end was cut by 5 bases, the J end by 5 bases, with 10 bases between. The germline gives CDR1 SGHAT, CDR2 FQNNGV. The CDR3 is 13 residues long. Written as DNA, the CDR3 is TGTGCCAGCAGCCGAAGTACTGATCAGCCCCAGCATTTT. Translating it yields CASSRSTDQPQHF.

The chain recombines TRBV11-2 with TRBJ1-5, with D unclear. The CDR3 spans 13 residues. Trimming took 0 bases from V and 7 from J, leaving 7 bases between them. The germline V gene encodes CDR1 SGHAT and CDR2 FQNNGV. DNA of the CDR3: TGTGCCAGCAGCTTAGATTCCGAGCAGCCCCAGCATTTT. The encoded protein is CASSLDSEQPQHF.

J is TRBJ2-3 and V is TRBV11-3; a weak D match, TRBD1 (6 bases). Germline V gene sequence: CDR1 SGHNT, CDR2 YENEEA. The CDR3 covers 14 residues. Trimming removed 5 bases from V and 4 bases from J, with 13 bases in between. CDR3 protein: CASSRGQIADTQYF. CDR3 sequence (DNA): TGTGCCAGCAGCAGGGGACAAATCGCAGATACGCAGTATTTT.

The gene calls are TRBV28 and TRBJ1-2; no reliable D call. Germline CDR1 is MDHEN and CDR2 is SYDVKM. The germline V and J ends were trimmed by 10 bases and 4 bases, with 13 bases remaining between them. The CDR3 length is 12 residues. The CDR3 reads CAIFYGIYGYTF. DNA of the CDR3: TGTGCCATCTTTTACGGTATCTATGGCTACACCTTC.

The J gene is TRBJ1-1, the V gene TRBV6-5; 9 bases align to TRBD1. This CDR3 is 14 amino acids long. The V segment lost 10 bases and the J segment 5 bases; nucleotides outside the gene matches: 11. CDR1 is MNHEY and CDR2 is SVGAGI in the germline V gene. Here the CDR3 reads CATTRDRAITEAFF. In nucleotides, the CDR3 is TGTGCCACCACCCGGGACAGGGCGATTACTGAAGCTTTCTTT.